The table lists the clone carrying this T cell receptor beta chain with a count of one. This sample stems from a study of blood T cell repertoires in COVID-19. The CDR3 is 15 amino acids. Trimming cost V 4 bases and J 2 bases; bases outside gene matches: 5. CDR1 is SGHRS and CDR2 is YFSETQ in the germline V gene. Sequenced by immunoSEQ multiplex PCR; TCRdb stores in-frame clones only, minus some. The repertoire holds about 91,000 clones, around 88% seen once, with 7.5% to 10% in the top ten. The sample comprised peripheral blood. The chain links TRBV5-1 to TRBJ2-5, with 10 nucleotides matching TRBD2. The TCR was taken from a woman aged 70 to 79 with acute or convalescent COVID-19. CDR3 in DNA: TGCGCCAGCAGCGGAACTAGCGGGACACAAGAGACCCAGTACTTC. Protein product: CASSGTSGTQETQYF.